Listed below are T cell receptor beta chains from one sample, sequenced in a study of T cell repertoires in cytomegalovirus infection. TCRdb reanalysed the reads using MiXCR and keeps one entry per CDR3 protein. The sample lists approximately 700,000 distinct CDR3 sequences, less than 40% occurring once. The sequenced sample consisted of PBMCs. These receptors all come from a human donor in good health (CMV status not recorded). Some clones in this sample may be carry-over from other donors' samples. The CDR3 runs from the conserved cysteine through the conserved F or W. A D gene is named only where the DNA matches it firmly. Not every row has a clone size; where given, it reads once, few, many or a size class.

clone_size,j_call,v_call,d_call,cdr3_aa,cdr3_nt
few,TRBJ2-7,TRBV5-1,TRBD2,CASGRGGRAHEQYF,TGCGCCAGCGGCCGGGGCGGGAGGGCCCACGAGCAGTACTTC
few,TRBJ1-5,TRBV6-2/TRBV6-3,NA,CASSSLGSNQPQHF,TGTGCCAGCAGTTCACTAGGAAGCAATCAGCCCCAGCATTTT
NA,TRBJ1-6,TRBV30,NA,CAWSSGNSPLHF,TGTGCCTGGAGTTCCGGCAATTCACCCCTCCACTTT
NA,TRBJ1-6,TRBV7-9,TRBD1,CASSLAPTGIIYSPLHF,TGTGCCAGCAGCTTAGCCCCGACAGGGATCATTTATTCACCCCTCCACTTT
few,TRBJ1-4,TRBV12-3/TRBV12-4,NA,CASRVGGAANEKLFF,TGTGCCAGCAGAGTCGGAGGGGCAGCTAATGAAAAACTGTTTTTT
NA,TRBJ1-5,TRBV7-4,NA,CASSLEVEGHNQPQHF,TGTGCCAGCAGCTTAGAGGTTGAGGGGCATAATCAGCCCCAGCATTTT
NA,TRBJ2-7,TRBV24-1,NA,CATKSSSGDEQYF,TGTGCCACCAAGTCCTCATCCGGGGACGAGCAGTACTTC
NA,TRBJ1-4,TRBV12-3/TRBV12-4,NA,CASSRSGGSEKLFF,TGTGCCAGCAGTCGGTCGGGGGGTTCTGAAAAACTGTTTTTT
many,TRBJ2-3,TRBV7-8,NA,CASSLYGDTQYF,TGTGCCAGCAGCTTATACGGAGATACGCAGTATTTT
few,TRBJ2-7,TRBV9,TRBD2,CASSVGGLAGGTAYEQYF,TGTGCCAGCAGCGTAGGAGGTCTAGCGGGAGGCACAGCCTACGAGCAGTACTTC
few,TRBJ2-1,TRBV7-3,TRBD2,CASSRTSDHNEQFF,TGTGCCAGCAGCCGTACTAGCGACCACAATGAGCAGTTCTTC
NA,TRBJ2-3,TRBV25-1,NA,CASSFARLSTDTQYF,TGTGCCAGCAGTTTCGCCAGGCTAAGCACAGATACGCAGTATTTT
few,TRBJ2-1,TRBV12-3/TRBV12-4,TRBD2,CASSSQGLAGVRNEQFF,TGTGCCAGCAGTTCTCAGGGACTAGCGGGAGTGCGCAATGAGCAGTTCTTC
NA,TRBJ2-5,TRBV19,TRBD1,CASSMRQGGTQYF,TGTGCCAGTAGTATGAGACAGGGTGGGACCCAGTACTTC
NA,TRBJ1-4,TRBV4-1,NA,CASSQRGGEKLFF,TGCGCCAGCAGCCAGCGGGGGGGTGAAAAACTGTTTTTT
many,TRBJ2-1,TRBV28,TRBD2,CASSLRRGGGAYNEQFF,TGTGCCAGCAGTCTAAGACGGGGCGGGGGGGCCTACAATGAGCAGTTCTTC
many,TRBJ2-5,TRBV7-2,NA,CASSLDRGYGQETQYF,TGTGCCAGCAGCTTAGATCGAGGGTATGGGCAAGAGACCCAGTACTTC
few,TRBJ1-1,TRBV28,NA,CASSLWATEAFF,TGTGCCAGCAGTTTATGGGCGACTGAAGCTTTCTTT
few,TRBJ2-7,TRBV12-3/TRBV12-4,TRBD1,CASSFDRGNEQYF,TGTGCCAGCAGCTTCGACAGGGGGAACGAGCAGTACTTC
NA,TRBJ1-4,TRBV28,NA,CASSLSPSAGTRGNEKLFF,TGTGCCAGCAGTTTATCCCCGAGTGCCGGGACAAGGGGGAATGAAAAACTGTTTTTT
NA,TRBJ2-1,TRBV27,TRBD2,CASSDLSGLAGGVSYNEQFF,TGTGCCAGCAGTGACCTATCGGGACTAGCGGGAGGGGTCTCCTACAATGAGCAGTTCTTC
NA,TRBJ1-5,TRBV7-8,NA,CASSFPGANQPQHF,TGTGCCAGCAGCTTTCCGGGGGCCAATCAGCCCCAGCATTTT
NA,TRBJ2-3,TRBV28,TRBD2,CASSSRGLAGGPDTQYF,TGTGCCAGCAGTTCCCGGGGACTAGCGGGAGGGCCAGATACGCAGTATTTT
few,TRBJ1-2,TRBV28,NA,CASSLRPYYGYTF,TGTGCCAGCAGTTTAAGACCGTACTATGGCTACACCTTC
few,TRBJ2-3,TRBV20-1,NA,CSASPPSASTDTQYF,TGCAGTGCTAGCCCCCCTAGCGCGAGCACAGATACGCAGTATTTT
NA,TRBJ1-4,TRBV7-4,NA,CASSASREYSNEKLFF,TGTGCCAGCAGCGCATCTCGCGAGTATTCTAATGAAAAACTGTTTTTT
few,TRBJ2-5,TRBV5-1,NA,CASSLDSGLIAETQYF,TGCGCCAGCAGCTTGGATAGTGGGCTGATCGCAGAGACCCAGTACTTC
NA,TRBJ1-5,TRBV10-3,NA,CAISESPEQYSNQPQHF,TGTGCCATCAGTGAGTCGCCGGAGCAGTATAGCAATCAGCCCCAGCATTTT